This T cell receptor beta chain was recorded in a study of persistence of HIV-infected CD4 T cells. Study overall: Donors were ART-treated; their CMV- and Gag-responding CD4+ T cells were isolated.

Sequencing used immunoSEQ version 4 in survey mode. Each sample used up to about 1 ug genomic DNA diluted to approximately 9 ng/uL. Method: immunoSEQ multiplex PCR; TCRdb's copy keeps in-frame clones and lacks some. The data hold under 40,000 clones, with around 80% observed a single time. Study-wide results and caveats: Degenerate expanded CDR3beta sequences were enriched among CMV- and Gag-responding cells.

Stimulation used approximately 9.1 ug/mL lysate from CMV-infected fibroblasts. Memory cells lacking CD40L and CD69 with high CD45RO were sorted. Donors had undetectable plasma HIV-1 RNA, under 50 copies/mL, for 4+ years. The CDR3 is 13 amino acids. The V end was cut by 1 base, the J end by 2 bases, with 5 bases between. Germline CDR1 is SEHNR and CDR2 is FQNEAQ (reference sequence). In the case of this clone: Its target is unknown.

The source is an adult woman with HIV who was CMV-seropositive. The V and J genes are TRBV7-9 and TRBJ1-1; D gene ambiguous. Material: CD4+ T cells sorted from PBMCs after roughly 18-hour stimulation, obtained from a patient who received antiretroviral therapy. The CDR3 sequence: CASSLDANTEAFF. The CDR3 nucleotides read TGTGCCAGCAGCTTAGACGCCAACACTGAAGCTTTCTTT. Looking up the rest from reference TRBV7-9 and TRBJ1-1 gives the full variable domain: DTGVSQNPRHKITKRGQNVTFRCDPISEHNRLYWYRQTLGQGPEFLTYFQNEAQLEKSRLLSDRFSAERPKGSFSTLEIQRTEQGDSAMYLCASSLDANTEAFFGQGTRLTVV.